The 20 T cell receptor beta chains given below trace back to one sample, sequenced in a study of CD4 T cells in relation to SARS-CoV-2 and coronaviruses. What these receptors recognize is not known. TCRdb's copy holds only in-frame clones and misses some; the assay was immunoSEQ multiplex PCR. The sample carries 25,000 to 35,000 clones, about 80% recorded once. The unexposed donors gave CD4+ T cells in 2011-2018, prior to COVID-19. The cells were cultured for less than twelve days before CD4+ T cells were isolated. The sequenced material came from CD4+ T cells from PBMCs, cultured in vitro. These receptors came from a human donor in good health.

The V and J genes are TRBV7-2 and TRBJ2-5, with D perhaps TRBD1 (5 bases). The CDR3 contains 16 residues. Germline assignment: CDR1 SGHTA and CDR2 FQGNSA. V lost 1 base, J lost 2 bases, and 14 bases lay in between. This chain's CDR3 is CASSLVAGLPQETQYF. The CDR3 DNA follows: TGTGCCAGCAGCTTAGTGGCAGGGCTACCACAAGAGACCCAGTACTTC. Full variable domain (remainder filled in from reference TRBV7-2 and TRBJ2-5): GAGVSQSPSNKVTEKGKDVELRCDPISGHTALYWYRQSLGQGLEFLIYFQGNSAPDKSGLPSDRFSAERTGGSVSTLTIQRTQQEDSAVYLCASSLVAGLPQETQYFGPGTRLLVL.

This clone was counted only a few times. V usage is TRBV7-2 and J usage is TRBJ1-1; D remains ambiguous. The V gene's germline CDR1 is SGHTA and CDR2 FQGNSA. CDR3 length equals 14 residues. V was clipped by 2 bases and J by 1 base, with 8 bases between them. The CDR3 region is CASSLPSTNTEAFF. The CDR3 DNA reads as TGTGCCAGCAGCTTACCGTCGACGAACACTGAAGCTTTCTTT.

The chain uses TRBV6-6 and TRBJ2-7, with a weak D call TRBD1 (6 bases). V lost 6 bases, J lost 0 bases, and 15 bases lay in between. Germline V CDR1 and CDR2: MNHNY, SVGAGI (reference sequence). The CDR3 loop spans 15 amino acids. The CDR3 DNA follows: TGTGCCAGCAGGGCCGGACAGAGGAGCTCCTACGAGCAGTACTTC. This encodes CASRAGQRSSYEQYF.

This chain links TRBV2 with TRBJ2-4; 10 bases map to TRBD2. J lost 0 bases, V lost 6 bases, and 5 bases had no gene match. The CDR3 spans 16 residues. Per germline, CDR1 SNHLY and CDR2 FYNNEI. The CDR3 nucleotides are TGTGCCAGCAGAGAGGGACTAGCGCGAGCCAAAAACATTCAGTACTTC. Translated, it gives CASREGLARAKNIQYF.

This clone has a single count. This chain uses TRBV6-2 or TRBV6-3 with TRBJ2-7; D uncertain. The CDR3 spans 13 residues. Germline V gene lookup returns CDR1 MNHEY and CDR2 SVGEGT. Deletions cut 2 bases from V and 3 bases from J, with 8 bases between. The CDR3 region has the DNA TGTGCCAGCAGTTACCAGAACAGCTACGAGCAGTACTTC. This translates into CASSYQNSYEQYF.

This clone has just one count. This rearrangement joins TRBV10-3 to TRBJ2-5; 15 positions agree with TRBD2. The length of the CDR3 is 17 residues. V was clipped by 4 bases and J by 0 bases; unmatched bases: 3. Germline V CDR1 and CDR2: ENHRY, SYGVKD. The CDR3 DNA sequence: TGTGCCATCAGTGGGGGACTAGCGGGGGGTAACCAAGAGACCCAGTACTTC. Its protein product is CAISGGLAGGNQETQYF.

The V call is TRBV7-9, the J call TRBJ1-4; D unclear. Germline lookup yields CDR1 SEHNR and CDR2 FQNEAQ (reference sequence). The V gene lost 6 bases and the J gene lost 7 bases, with 12 bases spanning the gap. This CDR3 is 13 amino acids long. Written as DNA, the CDR3 is TGTGCCAGCAGGGCTGATAACATTGAAAAACTGTTTTTT. The encoded protein is CASRADNIEKLFF.

V is TRBV2 and J is TRBJ1-1, with D perhaps matching TRBD1 (6 bases). Germline lookup yields CDR1 SNHLY and CDR2 FYNNEI. V was cut by 7 bases and J by 3 bases, with 12 bases left in between. This CDR3 contains 13 residues. CDR3 sequence reads: CASTRGGYTEAFF. The CDR3 DNA sequence: TGTGCCAGCACCAGAGGGGGTTACACTGAAGCTTTCTTT.

The genes are TRBV10-3 and TRBJ2-5, with 9 nucleotides matching TRBD2. The CDR3 sequence is 15 residues long. Trimming at V came to 5 bases and at J to 0 bases, leaving 4 bases not matched to a gene. Germline V gene data show CDR1 as ENHRY and CDR2 as SYGVKD. Written as DNA, the CDR3 is TGTGCCATCAGTTCCTCTAGCGGGGACCAAGAGACCCAGTACTTC. Its protein is CAISSSSGDQETQYF.

The gene calls are TRBV10-1 and TRBJ2-5; 9 bases agree with TRBD1. This CDR3 region has 14 residues. In germline, CDR1 is WNHNN, CDR2 SYGVQD (reference sequence). V trimming: 5 bases; J trimming: 5 bases; junction bases outside the gene matches: 6. CDR3 region: CASSPGTGIETQYF. The CDR3 region has the DNA TGCGCCAGCAGTCCCGGGACAGGGATTGAGACCCAGTACTTC.

In this sample, this clone turned up a few times. The V and J genes are TRBV12-3 or TRBV12-4 and TRBJ1-2; maybe TRBD1 (5 bases). With 8 bases removed from V and 2 bases from J, the gap between germline ends came to 12 bases. The CDR3 sequence is 13 residues long. The CDR3 protein is CASAWGRNYGYTF. CDR3 bases: TGTGCCAGCGCATGGGGCCGAAACTATGGCTACACCTTC.

This clone has only one observation. The chain has TRBV7-2 and TRBJ1-4; 8 nucleotides align to TRBD1. This CDR3 region has 16 residues. CDR1 is SGHTA, CDR2 FQGNSA, per germline. The V gene end was trimmed by 1 base and the J gene end by 7 bases; junction bases not matched to a gene: 8. This CDR3 is CASSLGDRGDREKLFF. CDR3 bases: TGTGCCAGCAGCTTAGGAGACAGGGGCGATCGTGAAAAACTGTTTTTT.

V and J are TRBV19 and TRBJ2-5; D could derive from TRBD1 or TRBD2 (5 bases each). The CDR3 length is 15 residues. Trimming cost V 6 bases and J 5 bases, with 19 bases left between them. The germline V gene encodes CDR1 LNHDA and CDR2 SQIVND (reference sequence). The CDR3 is CASRRTPRAWETQYF. DNA of the CDR3: TGTGCCAGTAGACGGACACCGCGGGCTTGGGAGACCCAGTACTTC.

The CDR3 is CASTKGVVDLHGYTF. CDR3 bases: TGTGCCAGCACCAAAGGGGTAGTAGACCTTCATGGCTACACCTTC. The rearrangement links TRBV3-1 (or the pseudogene TRBV3-2) to TRBJ1-2; D perhaps matches TRBD1 (5 bases). The V end was cut by 7 bases, the J end by 6 bases, with 21 bases between. This CDR3 region has 15 residues. In germline, CDR1 is LGHDT, CDR2 YNNKEL (reference sequence).

In its sample, this clone was seen once. V and J are TRBV6-5 and TRBJ1-1, with 9 bases fitting TRBD1. The CDR3 runs to 13 residues. Looked up from germline, CDR1 is MNHEY and CDR2 is SVGAGI. V lost 5 bases, J lost 11 bases, and 9 bases stayed unmatched. CDR3 DNA sequence: TGTGCCAGCAGTCGACAGGGGGGGATTGGTGCTTTCTTT. Residues: CASSRQGGIGAFF.

The V gene is TRBV5-4, the J gene TRBJ2-3; TRBD2 aligns across 11 bases. This CDR3 is built from 15 residues. The germline V gene encodes CDR1 SGHNT and CDR2 YYREEE (reference sequence). V was pared by 4 bases and J by 5 bases, with 6 bases of the junction left unmatched. DNA for the CDR3: TGTGCCAGCAGCCCTAGCGGGGGGCCGGGAGATACGCAGTATTTT. Amino acids: CASSPSGGPGDTQYF.

V usage is TRBV6-2 or TRBV6-3 and J usage is TRBJ1-5, with 8 bases fitting TRBD1. Unmatched junction bases numbered 6, after V lost 4 bases and J lost 1 base. Germline assignment: CDR1 MNHEY and CDR2 SVGEGT. The CDR3 covers 16 residues. As DNA, the CDR3 is TGTGCCAGCAGTTCCGGACAGGGTGGGAGCAATCAGCCCCAGCATTTT. The encoded protein is CASSSGQGGSNQPQHF.

CDR3 coding DNA: TGTGCCAGCAGGAAACGGGGAACTAATGAAAAACTGTTTTTT. Amino acid sequence: CASRKRGTNEKLFF. V is TRBV6-5 and J is TRBJ1-4; D not resolved. Trimming left V 6 bases short and J 1 base short, with 9 bases between. This CDR3 region has 14 residues. The germline V gene encodes CDR1 MNHEY and CDR2 SVGAGI.

The V call is TRBV6-5, the J call TRBJ2-3; D not resolved. Trimming took 0 bases from V and 2 from J, leaving 9 bases between them. The CDR3 runs to 15 residues. The germline V gene encodes CDR1 MNHEY and CDR2 SVGAGI. The CDR3 nucleotides are TGTGCCAGCAGTTACTCTATTGTAGTCACAGATACGCAGTATTTT. It is translated as CASSYSIVVTDTQYF.

This chain uses TRBV19 with TRBJ2-3, with TRBD1 identical over 9 bases. The CDR3 extends over 14 amino acids. Losses at the gene ends were 5 bases for V and 3 bases for J; bases not matched to a gene: 3. Germline CDR1 reads LNHDA; CDR2 reads SQIVND (reference sequence). CDR3 residues: CASSDGTGTDTQYF. In DNA form, the CDR3 reads TGTGCCAGTAGTGACGGGACAGGGACAGATACGCAGTATTTT.